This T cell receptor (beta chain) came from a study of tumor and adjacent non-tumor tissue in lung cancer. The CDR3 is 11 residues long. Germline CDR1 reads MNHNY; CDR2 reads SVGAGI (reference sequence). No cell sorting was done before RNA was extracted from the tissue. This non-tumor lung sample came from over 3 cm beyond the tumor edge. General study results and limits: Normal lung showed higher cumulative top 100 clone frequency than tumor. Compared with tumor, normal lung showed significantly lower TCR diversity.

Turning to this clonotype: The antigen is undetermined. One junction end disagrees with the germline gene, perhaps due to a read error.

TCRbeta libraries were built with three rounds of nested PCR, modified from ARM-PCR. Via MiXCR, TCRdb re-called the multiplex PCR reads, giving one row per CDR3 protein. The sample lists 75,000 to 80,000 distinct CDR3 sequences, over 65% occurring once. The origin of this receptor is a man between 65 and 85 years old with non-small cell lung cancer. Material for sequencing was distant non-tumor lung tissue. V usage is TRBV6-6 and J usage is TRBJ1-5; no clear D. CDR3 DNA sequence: TGTGCCGGCAGGCCAGGACAGCCCCAGCATTTT. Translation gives CAGRPGQPQHF.